This T cell receptor (beta chain) emerged from a study of CD8 T cells in ankylosing spondylitis. General study findings and limits: Several highly homologous variants made up a TCR beta motif, and this motif appeared characteristic of ankylosing spondylitis blood. Researchers reportedly found disease-linked clones significantly enriched in matched ankylosing spondylitis synovial fluid.

Quantitative barcoded 5'-RACE was used to prepare TCR beta libraries. TCRdb recomputed calls from the 5' RACE reads with MiXCR, one row per CDR3 protein. Among fewer than 750,000 distinct CDR3 sequences listed, around a fifth were seen once. CDR1 and CDR2 from the germline V gene are SGHTA and FQGNSA. This CDR3 comprises 16 residues. V dropped 1 base and J dropped 8; count of bases not matched to a gene: 10. Worth noting for this clonotype: Its antigen is currently unknown.

The source of this sequence is a male donor with ankylosing spondylitis. The sample comprised blood, either unsorted or a sorted T cell fraction (not recorded which). The rearrangement links TRBV7-2 to TRBJ2-1; TRBD2 matches at 8 bases. CDR3: CASSLGPGGPMYEQFF. In DNA, the CDR3 is TGTGCCAGCAGCTTAGGGCCGGGGGGGCCTATGTATGAGCAGTTCTTC. The variable domain in full, with the rest retrieved from reference TRBV7-2 and TRBJ2-1, is GAGVSQSPSNKVTEKGKDVELRCDPISGHTALYWYRQSLGQGLEFLIYFQGNSAPDKSGLPSDRFSAERTGGSVSTLTIQRTQQEDSAVYLCASSLGPGGPMYEQFFGPGTRLTVL.